Each of the 14 T cell receptor beta chains below was sequenced from the same sample in a study of response to subunit inactivated influenza vaccine. TCRdb itself ran the RT-PCR reads through MiXCR, one entry per CDR3 protein. In the table there are roughly 700,000 distinct CDR3 sequences, approximately 15% of which are singletons. Sequences were derived from PBMCs from blood, sampled less than 13 days after vaccination. These receptors came from a man in his forties or fifties who received an inactivated influenza vaccine.

The V and J genes are TRBV5-6 and TRBJ2-5; a weak D match, TRBD2 (5 bases). The length of the CDR3 is 14 residues. Trimming pared 3 bases from V and 4 bases from J, leaving 13 bases between. Looked up from germline, CDR1 is SGHDT and CDR2 is YYEEEE. The CDR3 sequence is CASSSPRGLETQYF. Here the CDR3 DNA reads TGTGCCAGCAGCTCCCCTCGAGGGCTAGAGACCCAGTACTTC.

The genes are TRBV7-2 and TRBJ2-5; TRBD2 matches 7 bases. The trim removed 2 bases at V and 0 bases at J, leaving 9 bases unmatched. The CDR3 consists of 17 residues. Looked up from germline, CDR1 is SGHTA and CDR2 is FQGNSA. The CDR3 here is CASSLMGVGGYQETQYF. Here the CDR3 DNA reads TGTGCCAGCAGCTTAATGGGGGTGGGGGGGTACCAAGAGACCCAGTACTTC.

The chain recombines TRBV4-1 with TRBJ1-2; D not resolved. V dropped 5 bases and J dropped 6 bases, with 13 bases sitting between them. CDR1 is MGHRA and CDR2 is YSYEKL in the germline V gene. The CDR3 totals 13 residues. The CDR3 sequence: CASSGPIWDGYTF. The CDR3, as DNA: TGCGCCAGCAGCGGACCGATCTGGGATGGCTACACCTTC.

This clonotype appeared a few times. This chain links TRBV5-1 with TRBJ2-5; D might be TRBD1 (6 bases). Germline CDR1 reads SGHRS; CDR2 reads YFSETQ. V lost 3 bases and J lost 4, with 16 bases in between. The CDR3 is 15 residues long. The CDR3 sequence is CASSSSGARGETQYF. CDR3 DNA: TGCGCCAGCAGCTCCTCCGGGGCCAGGGGAGAGACCCAGTACTTC. Full variable domain (remainder filled in from reference TRBV5-1 and TRBJ2-5): KAGVTQTPRYLIKTRGQQVTLSCSPISGHRSVSWYQQTPGQGLQFLFEYFSETQRNKGNFPGRFSGRQFSNSRSEMNVSTLELGDSALYLCASSSSGARGETQYFGPGTRLLVL.

The rearrangement links TRBV18 to TRBJ2-2, with unresolved D. Germline lookup yields CDR1 KGHSH and CDR2 LQKENI. Trimming removed 5 bases from V and 8 bases from J, with 15 bases in between. CDR3 length equals 14 residues. CDR3 nucleotides: TGTGCCAGCTCAACTATCGAAATTTCGGGGGAGCTGTTTTTT. Translated: CASSTIEISGELFF.

This rearrangement joins TRBV7-2 to TRBJ2-1; 7 nucleotides line up with TRBD1. This CDR3 is built from 14 residues. The J segment lost 2 bases and the V segment lost 5 bases, leaving 3 bases of the junction unmatched. Germline V gene sequence: CDR1 SGHTA, CDR2 FQGNSA. CDR3 amino acids: CASSPGQAYNEQFF. Here the CDR3 DNA reads TGTGCCAGCAGCCCCGGACAGGCCTACAATGAGCAGTTCTTC. Drawing the rest from reference TRBV7-2 and TRBJ2-1, the complete variable domain is GAGVSQSPSNKVTEKGKDVELRCDPISGHTALYWYRQSLGQGLEFLIYFQGNSAPDKSGLPSDRFSAERTGGSVSTLTIQRTQQEDSAVYLCASSPGQAYNEQFFGPGTRLTVL.

This clonotype appeared a few times. The chain joins TRBV4-1 to TRBJ1-2; weak D call: TRBD1 (6 bases). Trimming pared 1 base from V and 8 bases from J, leaving 17 bases between. This CDR3 region has 15 residues. Germline loops: CDR1 MGHRA, CDR2 YSYEKL. The DNA for the CDR3 is TGCGCCAGCAGCCAAGTAGACAGGACCCTCTACGGCTACACCTTC. It specifies CASSQVDRTLYGYTF.

The chain links TRBV7-9 to TRBJ2-7; D gene uncertain. This CDR3 spans 17 amino acids. Germline CDR1 reads SEHNR; CDR2 reads FQNEAQ (reference sequence). The V and J ends lost 4 bases and 2 bases respectively, with 21 bases between them. The CDR3 nucleotides read TGTGCCAGCAGCTCCCCATTATCGATACCAGGCGCCTACGAGCAGTACTTC. Translation gives CASSSPLSIPGAYEQYF. The full variable domain, completed using reference TRBV7-9 and TRBJ2-7, is DTGVSQNPRHKITKRGQNVTFRCDPISEHNRLYWYRQTLGQGPEFLTYFQNEAQLEKSRLLSDRFSAERPKGSFSTLEIQRTEQGDSAMYLCASSSPLSIPGAYEQYFGPGTRLTVT.

The V and J genes are TRBV6-1 and TRBJ2-7; tentatively, D is TRBD1 (5 bases). The CDR3 spans 14 residues. Germline V lookup: CDR1 MNHNS, CDR2 SASEGT. Trimming cost V 6 bases and J 1 base, with 13 bases left between them. The DNA for the CDR3 is TGTGCCAGCAGGATGACAGAAACTTCCTACGAGCAGTACTTC. Translated, it gives CASRMTETSYEQYF.

The chain joins TRBV3-1 to TRBJ2-3; tentatively, D is TRBD2 (5 bases). The CDR3 has 15 amino acids. V was pared by 2 bases and J by 2 bases, with 11 bases between. CDR1 is LGHDT and CDR2 is YNNKEL in the germline V gene (reference sequence). CDR3 amino acids: CASSQNRAATDTQYF. For the CDR3, the DNA is TGTGCCAGCAGCCAAAATCGAGCGGCCACAGATACGCAGTATTTT.

This clonotype was detected a few times. The chain has TRBV4-1 and TRBJ2-1; maybe TRBD2 (5 bases). This CDR3 has 13 amino acids. Trimming removed 4 bases from V and 7 bases from J, with 11 bases in between. Germline CDR1 and CDR2: MGHRA and YSYEKL. For the CDR3, the DNA is TGCGCCAGCAGCCGAGGACCGGGAAATGAGCAGTTCTTC. Translated, it gives CASSRGPGNEQFF.

The rearrangement uses TRBV20-1 and TRBJ2-3, with D perhaps TRBD1 (5 bases). This CDR3 spans 15 amino acids. The germline gives CDR1 DFQATT, CDR2 SNEGSKA (reference sequence). Trimming shortened V by 5 bases and J by 5 bases, and 20 bases separated the two germline ends. The CDR3 coding sequence is TGCAGTGCTGGGAAGTTTGCCGCGCAGGGAGATACGCAGTATTTT. Amino acid sequence: CSAGKFAAQGDTQYF.

This clonotype was detected only a few times. The genes are TRBV20-1 and TRBJ1-6; TRBD1 matches at 7 bases. The trim removed 6 bases at V and 10 bases at J, leaving 6 bases unmatched. This CDR3 region has 12 residues. Germline CDR1 reads DFQATT; CDR2 reads SNEGSKA (reference sequence). CDR3: CSAGTVGSPLHF. The CDR3 DNA reads TGCAGTGCCGGGACAGTCGGCTCACCCCTCCACTTT.

This chain links TRBV28 with TRBJ2-7; D gene unclear. The CDR3 spans 14 residues. From germline, CDR1 is MDHEN and CDR2 SYDVKM. Trimming stripped 2 bases from V and 0 bases from J, with 8 bases between. The CDR3 protein is CASSLGQFSYEQYF. DNA for the CDR3: TGTGCCAGCAGTTTAGGGCAGTTCTCCTACGAGCAGTACTTC.